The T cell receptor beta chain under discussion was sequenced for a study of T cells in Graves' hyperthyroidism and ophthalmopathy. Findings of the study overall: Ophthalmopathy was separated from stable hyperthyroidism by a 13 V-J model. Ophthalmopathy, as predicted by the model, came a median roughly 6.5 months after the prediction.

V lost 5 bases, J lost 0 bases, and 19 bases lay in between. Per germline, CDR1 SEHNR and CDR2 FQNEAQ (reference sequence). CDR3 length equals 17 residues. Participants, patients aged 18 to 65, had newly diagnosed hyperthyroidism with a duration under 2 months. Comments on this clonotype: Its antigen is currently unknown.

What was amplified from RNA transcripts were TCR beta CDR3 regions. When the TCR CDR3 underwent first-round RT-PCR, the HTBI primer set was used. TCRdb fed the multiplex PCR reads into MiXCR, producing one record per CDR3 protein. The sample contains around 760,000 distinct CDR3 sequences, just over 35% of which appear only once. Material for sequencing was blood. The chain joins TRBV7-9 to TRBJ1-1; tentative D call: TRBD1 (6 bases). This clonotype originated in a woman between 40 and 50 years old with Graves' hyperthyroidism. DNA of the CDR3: TGTGCCAGCAGCCCTACCGGGGGGGGCTATATGAACACTGAAGCTTTCTTT. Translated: CASSPTGGGYMNTEAFF.